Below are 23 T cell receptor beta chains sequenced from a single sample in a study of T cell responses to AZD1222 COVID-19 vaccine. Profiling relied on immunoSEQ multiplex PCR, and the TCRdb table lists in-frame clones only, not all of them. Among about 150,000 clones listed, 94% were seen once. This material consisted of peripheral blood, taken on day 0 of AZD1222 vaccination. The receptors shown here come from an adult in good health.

The CDR3 loop is CASSSRRTRSTEQFF. As DNA, the CDR3 is TGTGCCAGCAGCTCACGTCGGACTAGGTCCACTGAGCAGTTCTTC. The chain recombines TRBV7-8 with TRBJ2-1; 7 bases align to TRBD2. Germline V lookup: CDR1 SGHVS, CDR2 FQNEAQ. The trim removed 4 bases at V and 9 bases at J, leaving 12 bases unmatched. The length of the CDR3 is 15 residues.

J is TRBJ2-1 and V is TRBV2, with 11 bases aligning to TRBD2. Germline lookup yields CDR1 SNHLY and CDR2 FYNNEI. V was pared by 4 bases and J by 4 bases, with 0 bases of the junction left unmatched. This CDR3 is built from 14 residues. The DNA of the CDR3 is TGTGCCAGCAGTGCTAGCGGGGGGTACAATGAGCAGTTCTTC. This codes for CASSASGGYNEQFF.

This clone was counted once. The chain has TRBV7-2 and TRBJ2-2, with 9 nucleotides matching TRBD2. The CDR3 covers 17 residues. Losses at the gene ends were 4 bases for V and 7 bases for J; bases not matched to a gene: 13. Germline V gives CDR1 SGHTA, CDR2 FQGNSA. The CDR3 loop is CASSSSSLAGKFGELFF. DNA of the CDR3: TGTGCCAGCAGCTCTTCTTCGCTAGCGGGAAAGTTCGGGGAGCTGTTTTTT.

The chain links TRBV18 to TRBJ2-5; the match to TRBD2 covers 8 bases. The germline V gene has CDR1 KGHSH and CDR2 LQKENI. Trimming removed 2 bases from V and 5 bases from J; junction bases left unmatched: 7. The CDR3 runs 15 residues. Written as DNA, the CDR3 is TGTGCCAGCTCACCAGAGGGACTAGGAGGGGAGACCCAGTACTTC. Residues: CASSPEGLGGETQYF.

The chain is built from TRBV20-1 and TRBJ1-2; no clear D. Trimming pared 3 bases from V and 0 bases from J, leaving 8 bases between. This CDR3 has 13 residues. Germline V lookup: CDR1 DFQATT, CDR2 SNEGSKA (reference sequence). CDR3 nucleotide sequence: TGCAGTGCTAGTCGGCTGACTAACTATGGCTACACCTTC. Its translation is CSASRLTNYGYTF.

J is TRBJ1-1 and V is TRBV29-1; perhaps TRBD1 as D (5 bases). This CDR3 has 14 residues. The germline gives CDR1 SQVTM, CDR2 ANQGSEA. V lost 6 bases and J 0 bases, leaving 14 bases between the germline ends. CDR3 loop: CSVRQNTLNTEAFF. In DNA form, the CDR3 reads TGCAGCGTCAGACAGAATACTTTGAACACTGAAGCTTTCTTT.

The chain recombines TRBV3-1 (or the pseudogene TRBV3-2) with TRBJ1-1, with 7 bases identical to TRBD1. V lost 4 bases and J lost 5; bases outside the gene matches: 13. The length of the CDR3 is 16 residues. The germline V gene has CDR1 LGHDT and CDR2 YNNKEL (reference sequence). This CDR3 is CASSPKTGTMRTEAFF. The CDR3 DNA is TGTGCCAGCAGCCCAAAGACAGGGACAATGAGAACTGAAGCTTTCTTT.

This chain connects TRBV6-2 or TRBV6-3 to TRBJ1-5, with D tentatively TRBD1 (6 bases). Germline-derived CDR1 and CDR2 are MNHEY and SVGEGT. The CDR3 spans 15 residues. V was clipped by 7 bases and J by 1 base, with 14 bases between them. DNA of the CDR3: TGTGCCAGCAACCCGACAGGCTCCAGCAATCAGCCCCAGCATTTT. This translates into CASNPTGSSNQPQHF.

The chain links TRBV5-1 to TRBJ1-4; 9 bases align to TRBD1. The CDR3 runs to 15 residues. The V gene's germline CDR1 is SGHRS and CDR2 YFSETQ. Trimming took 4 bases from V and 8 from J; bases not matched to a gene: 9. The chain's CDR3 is CASSRFWDREEKLFF. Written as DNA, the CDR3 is TGCGCCAGCAGCCGTTTTTGGGACAGGGAGGAAAAACTGTTTTTT.

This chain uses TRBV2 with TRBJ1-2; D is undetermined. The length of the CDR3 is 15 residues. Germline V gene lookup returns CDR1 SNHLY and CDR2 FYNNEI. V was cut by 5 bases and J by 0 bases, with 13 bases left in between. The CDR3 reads CASSPEAGTNYGYTF. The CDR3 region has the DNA TGTGCCAGCAGTCCGGAGGCAGGAACTAACTATGGCTACACCTTC.

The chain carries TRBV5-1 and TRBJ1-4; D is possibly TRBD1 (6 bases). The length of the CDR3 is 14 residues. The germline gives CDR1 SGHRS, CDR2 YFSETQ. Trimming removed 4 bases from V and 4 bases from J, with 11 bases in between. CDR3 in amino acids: CASSRTADNEKLFF. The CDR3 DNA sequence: TGCGCCAGCAGCCGGACAGCTGATAATGAAAAACTGTTTTTT.

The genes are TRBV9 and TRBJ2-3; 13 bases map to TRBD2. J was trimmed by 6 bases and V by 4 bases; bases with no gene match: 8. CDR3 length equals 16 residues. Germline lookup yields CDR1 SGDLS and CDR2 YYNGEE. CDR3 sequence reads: CASSLRTSGSWDTQYF. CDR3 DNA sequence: TGTGCCAGCAGCCTCCGGACTAGCGGGAGTTGGGATACGCAGTATTTT.

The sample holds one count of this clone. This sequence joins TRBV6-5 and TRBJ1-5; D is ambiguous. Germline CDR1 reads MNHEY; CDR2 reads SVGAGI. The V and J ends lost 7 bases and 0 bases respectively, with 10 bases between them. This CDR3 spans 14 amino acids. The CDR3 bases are TGTGCCAGCAAGGAGATATCTAGCAATCAGCCCCAGCATTTT. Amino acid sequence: CASKEISSNQPQHF.

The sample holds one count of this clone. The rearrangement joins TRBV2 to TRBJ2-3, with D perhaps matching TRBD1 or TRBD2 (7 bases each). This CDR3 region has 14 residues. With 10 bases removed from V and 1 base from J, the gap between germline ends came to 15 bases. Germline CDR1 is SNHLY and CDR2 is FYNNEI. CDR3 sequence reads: CAIAGGAGTDTQYF. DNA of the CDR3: TGTGCCATTGCAGGGGGGGCCGGCACAGATACGCAGTATTTT.

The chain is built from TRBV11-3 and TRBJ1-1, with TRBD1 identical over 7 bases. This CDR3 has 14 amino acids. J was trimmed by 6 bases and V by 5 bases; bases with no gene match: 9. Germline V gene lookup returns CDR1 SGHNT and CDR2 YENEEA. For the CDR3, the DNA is TGTGCCAGCAGCCGGCAGGGGACAGCGGCTGAAGCTTTCTTT. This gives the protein CASSRQGTAAEAFF.

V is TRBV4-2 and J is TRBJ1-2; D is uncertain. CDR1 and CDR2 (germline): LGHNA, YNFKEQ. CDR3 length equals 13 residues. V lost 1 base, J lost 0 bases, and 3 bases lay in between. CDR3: CASSQGPNYGYTF. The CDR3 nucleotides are TGTGCCAGCAGCCAAGGTCCTAACTATGGCTACACCTTC.

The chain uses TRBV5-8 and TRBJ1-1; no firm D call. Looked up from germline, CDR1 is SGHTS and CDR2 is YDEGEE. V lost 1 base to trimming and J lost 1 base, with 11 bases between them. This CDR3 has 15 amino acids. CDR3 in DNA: TGTGCCAGCAGCTTGCGGGTCGGTGCGAACACTGAAGCTTTCTTT. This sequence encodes CASSLRVGANTEAFF. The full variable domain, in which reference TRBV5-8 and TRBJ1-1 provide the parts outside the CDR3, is EAGVTQSPTHLIKTRGQQATLRCSPISGHTSVYWYQQALGLGLQFLLWYDEGEERNRGNFPPRFSGRQFPNYSSELNVNALELEDSALYLCASSLRVGANTEAFFGQGTRLTVV.

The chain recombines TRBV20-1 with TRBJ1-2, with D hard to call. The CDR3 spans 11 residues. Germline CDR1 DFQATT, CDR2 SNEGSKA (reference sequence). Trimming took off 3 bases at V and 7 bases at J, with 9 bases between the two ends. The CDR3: CSASRLGGYTF. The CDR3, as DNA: TGCAGTGCTAGTAGACTAGGTGGCTACACCTTC.

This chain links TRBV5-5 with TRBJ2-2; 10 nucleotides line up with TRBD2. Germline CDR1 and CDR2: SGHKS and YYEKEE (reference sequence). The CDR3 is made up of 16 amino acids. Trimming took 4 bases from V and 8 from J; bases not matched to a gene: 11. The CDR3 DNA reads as TGTGCCAGCAGCCACAGCGGGAGGGCCTCCTTGGGGGAGCTGTTTTTT. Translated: CASSHSGRASLGELFF.

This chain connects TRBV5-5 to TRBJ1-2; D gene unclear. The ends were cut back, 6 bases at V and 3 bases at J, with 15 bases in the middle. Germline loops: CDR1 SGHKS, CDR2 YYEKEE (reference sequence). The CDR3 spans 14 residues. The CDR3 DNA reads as TGTGCCAGCACCCAAGGAGGCAATGACTATGGCTACACCTTC. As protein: CASTQGGNDYGYTF.

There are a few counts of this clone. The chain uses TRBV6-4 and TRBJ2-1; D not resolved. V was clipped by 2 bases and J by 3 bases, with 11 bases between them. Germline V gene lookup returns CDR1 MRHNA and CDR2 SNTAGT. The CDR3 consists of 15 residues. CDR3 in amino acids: CASSDLVGSYNEQFF. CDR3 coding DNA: TGTGCCAGCAGTGACCTAGTGGGCAGCTACAATGAGCAGTTCTTC.

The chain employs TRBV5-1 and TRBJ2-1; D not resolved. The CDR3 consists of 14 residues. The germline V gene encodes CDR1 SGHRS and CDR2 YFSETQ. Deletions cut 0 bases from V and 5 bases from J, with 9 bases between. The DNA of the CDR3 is TGCGCCAGCAGCTTGGACAGAAACAACAATGAGCAGTTCTTC. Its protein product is CASSLDRNNNEQFF.

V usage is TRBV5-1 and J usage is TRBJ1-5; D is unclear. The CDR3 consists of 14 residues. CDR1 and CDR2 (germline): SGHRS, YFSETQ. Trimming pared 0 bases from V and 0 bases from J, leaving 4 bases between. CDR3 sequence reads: CASSLDGSNQPQHF. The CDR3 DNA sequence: TGCGCCAGCAGCTTGGACGGTAGCAATCAGCCCCAGCATTTT. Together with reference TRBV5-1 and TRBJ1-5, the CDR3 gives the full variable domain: KAGVTQTPRYLIKTRGQQVTLSCSPISGHRSVSWYQQTPGQGLQFLFEYFSETQRNKGNFPGRFSGRQFSNSRSEMNVSTLELGDSALYLCASSLDGSNQPQHFGDGTRLSIL.